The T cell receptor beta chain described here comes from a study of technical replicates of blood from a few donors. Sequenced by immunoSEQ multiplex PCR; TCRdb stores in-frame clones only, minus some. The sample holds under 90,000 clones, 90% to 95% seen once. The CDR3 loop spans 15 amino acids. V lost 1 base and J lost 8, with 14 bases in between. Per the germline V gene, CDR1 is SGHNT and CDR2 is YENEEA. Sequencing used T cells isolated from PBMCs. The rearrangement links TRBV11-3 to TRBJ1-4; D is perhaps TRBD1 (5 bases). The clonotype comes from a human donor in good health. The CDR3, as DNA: TGTGCCAGCAGCTTAGTACAGGACCGGGAGGAAAAACTGTTTTTT. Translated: CASSLVQDREEKLFF.